Sequencing of this T cell receptor beta chain was carried out in a study of blood T cell repertoires in COVID-19. Overall study: PBMCs, B-cell-depleted T cells, or T cells provided the cDNA or gDNA that made up the material.

Germline V gene sequence: CDR1 GTSNPN, CDR2 SVGIG (reference sequence). This CDR3 spans 14 amino acids. V was clipped by 3 bases and J by 5 bases; unmatched bases: 5. Measured with immunoSEQ multiplex PCR; TCRdb has only the in-frame clones, and not every one. Of 150,000 to 200,000 clones in the sample, around 81% were seen once. Sequencing used peripheral blood. The rearrangement uses TRBV30 and TRBJ2-1, with 9 bases aligning to TRBD1. The receptor comes from a man aged 55 to 70 with active or convalescent COVID-19. As DNA, the CDR3 is TGTGCCTGGAGCCTGGGACAGGGCCACAATGAGCAGTTCTTC. It yields the protein CAWSLGQGHNEQFF.